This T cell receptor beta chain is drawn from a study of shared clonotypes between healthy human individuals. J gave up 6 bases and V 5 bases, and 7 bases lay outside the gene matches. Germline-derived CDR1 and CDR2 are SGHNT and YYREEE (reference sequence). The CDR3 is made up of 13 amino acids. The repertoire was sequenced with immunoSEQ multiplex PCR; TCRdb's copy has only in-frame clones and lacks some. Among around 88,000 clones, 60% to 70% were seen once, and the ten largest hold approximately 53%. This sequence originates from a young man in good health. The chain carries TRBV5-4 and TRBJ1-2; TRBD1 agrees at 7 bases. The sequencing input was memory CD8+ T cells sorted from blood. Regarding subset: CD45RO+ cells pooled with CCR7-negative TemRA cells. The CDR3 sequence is CASRRGTDDGYTF. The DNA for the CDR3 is TGTGCCAGCAGGCGGGGGACAGATGATGGCTACACCTTC. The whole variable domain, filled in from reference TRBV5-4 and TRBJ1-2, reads ETGVTQSPTHLIKTRGQQVTLRCSSQSGHNTVSWYQQALGQGPQFIFQYYREEENGRGNFPPRFSGLQFPNYSSELNVNALELDDSALYLCASRRGTDDGYTFGSGTRLTVV.